This is a list of T cell receptor beta chains from one sample in a study of T cells in Graves' hyperthyroidism and ophthalmopathy. One entry per CDR3 protein results from TCRdb running MiXCR on the multiplex PCR reads. The sample has about 380,000 distinct CDR3 sequences, 18% seen once. Sample: blood. The source of these receptors is a man between 18 and 29 years old with Graves' ophthalmopathy. Each CDR3 is given with its conserved first and last residue. D genes are given only for firm matches. Some rows mark clone size as missing; the rest say once, few, many or name a class of expanded clone.

j_call v_call d_call clone_size cdr3_aa cdr3_nt
TRBJ2-1 TRBV7-2 TRBD2 - CASSLSASGGRGEQFF TGTGCCAGCAGCTTGTCTGCCAGCGGGGGGCGGGGTGAGCAGTTCTTC
TRBJ2-1 TRBV20-1 TRBD1 - CSIHWDRDSYNEQFF TGCAGTATCCATTGGGACAGGGACTCCTACAATGAGCAGTTCTTC
TRBJ2-6 TRBV7-8 - - CASSPQGPNVLTF TGTGCCAGCAGCCCCCAGGGGCCAAACGTCCTGACTTTC
TRBJ1-2 TRBV7-2 - many CASSLGGRVRLYGYTF TGTGCCAGCAGCTTAGGCGGCAGGGTACGGCTCTATGGCTACACCTTC
TRBJ1-1 TRBV5-1 TRBD1 many CASSLGGTGYTEAFF TGCGCCAGCAGCTTGGGTGGGACAGGGTACACTGAAGCTTTCTTT
TRBJ2-2 TRBV7-9 - many CASSLADTGELFF TGTGCCAGCAGCTTGGCAGACACCGGGGAGCTGTTTTTT
TRBJ2-1 TRBV20-1 TRBD1 many CSASDRGRNEQFF TGCAGTGCCTCAGACAGGGGGCGAAATGAGCAGTTCTTC
TRBJ2-4 TRBV27 - - CASSLGVAGNIQYF TGTGCCAGCAGTTTAGGAGTGGCAGGCAACATTCAGTACTTC
TRBJ1-1 TRBV9 - many CASSASLEYTEAFF TGTGCCAGCAGCGCCTCCCTGGAGTACACTGAAGCTTTCTTT
TRBJ2-3 TRBV4-1 - - CASSQQGNGADTQYF TGCGCCAGCAGCCAACAGGGGAACGGGGCAGATACGCAGTATTTT
TRBJ1-1 TRBV3-1 TRBD1 many CASSQAGGQDEAFF TGTGCCAGCAGCCAAGCAGGGGGACAGGATGAAGCTTTCTTT
TRBJ1-1 TRBV19 TRBD1 few CASSIHPGQGVTEAFF TGTGCCAGTAGTATACACCCGGGACAGGGAGTCACTGAAGCTTTCTTT
TRBJ2-1 TRBV7-8 - few CASSVLLAPNEQFF TGTGCCAGCAGCGTTCTCCTAGCTCCCAATGAGCAGTTCTTC
TRBJ1-6 TRBV28 TRBD1 many CASSPADRESSPLHF TGTGCCAGCAGTCCGGCGGACAGGGAGAGTTCACCCCTCCACTTT
TRBJ1-1 TRBV3-1 TRBD1 many CASSQGRQGRGAAFF TGTGCCAGCAGCCAAGGTAGACAGGGGAGAGGAGCGGCTTTCTTT
TRBJ2-2 TRBV27 TRBD2 few CASTDLLGGLELFF TGTGCCAGCACTGACCTCTTGGGGGGGTTGGAGCTGTTTTTT
TRBJ2-1 TRBV7-2 - many CASSLSGNNEQFF TGTGCCAGCAGCCTTTCTGGCAACAATGAGCAGTTCTTC
TRBJ2-2 TRBV20-1 - - CSAISTGSGELFF TGCAGTGCTATAAGCACGGGGTCTGGGGAGCTGTTTTTT
TRBJ2-3 TRBV20-1 - many CSARDPLGTDTQYF TGCAGTGCTAGAGACCCATTGGGCACAGATACGCAGTATTTT
TRBJ2-1 TRBV7-9 - - CASSFYPGRGEQFF TGTGCCAGCAGCTTCTATCCCGGGCGGGGTGAGCAGTTCTTC
TRBJ1-5 TRBV6-5 TRBD1 - CASSYSGTGGQPQHF TGTGCCAGCAGTTACTCGGGGACAGGGGGACAGCCCCAGCATTTT
TRBJ2-1 TRBV18 - many CASSLRGALYNEQFF TGTGCCAGCTCTCTACGGGGGGCCCTCTACAATGAGCAGTTCTTC
TRBJ2-5 TRBV18 - - CASSPPWSQSRQETQYF TGTGCCAGCTCACCACCCTGGTCGCAGAGCAGACAAGAGACCCAGTACTTC
TRBJ1-1 TRBV6-5 TRBD1 few CASSYGRGQVEAFF TGTGCCAGCAGTTATGGCAGGGGGCAAGTTGAAGCTTTCTTT
TRBJ1-6 TRBV19 TRBD1 - CASSRDSPGSSYNSPLHF TGTGCCAGTAGCCGGGACAGCCCCGGTAGCTCCTATAATTCACCCCTCCACTTT
TRBJ2-5 TRBV11-1 - many CASSATRGEGETQYF TGTGCCAGCAGCGCTACCCGGGGTGAGGGAGAGACCCAGTACTTC
TRBJ1-2 TRBV28 TRBD1 few CASSWRRQGGYTF TGTGCCAGCAGTTGGCGTAGACAGGGCGGCTACACCTTC
TRBJ1-5 TRBV5-1 TRBD1 - CASSKGTGAGQPQHF TGCGCCAGCAGCAAGGGGACAGGGGCAGGTCAGCCCCAGCATTTT
TRBJ2-3 TRBV7-3 - many CASSLSGQTDTQYF TGTGCCAGCAGCTTAAGTGGCCAAACAGATACGCAGTATTTT
TRBJ2-3 TRBV5-6 TRBD1 many CASSYRGREDTQYF TGTGCCAGCAGCTATAGGGGGCGCGAGGATACGCAGTATTTT
TRBJ2-7 TRBV28 - few CASRSRPEAYEQYF TGTGCCAGCAGATCCCGGCCCGAAGCCTACGAGCAGTACTTC
TRBJ1-2 TRBV6-5 TRBD1 once CASSVGTGDGRYTF TGTGCCAGCAGTGTCGGGACAGGCGATGGACGCTACACCTTC
TRBJ1-5 TRBV7-8 - many CASTEGSNQPQHF TGTGCCAGCACCGAGGGGAGCAATCAGCCCCAGCATTTT
TRBJ1-2 TRBV6-1 - few CASRQNNYGYTF TGTGCCAGCAGACAGAATAACTATGGCTACACCTTC
TRBJ2-7 TRBV7-2 TRBD1 - CASSLNPGTGPGQGTYEQYF TGTGCCAGCAGCTTAAACCCCGGGACAGGCCCTGGCCAGGGCACCTACGAGCAGTACTTC
TRBJ1-4 TRBV6-2/TRBV6-3 TRBD1 many CASSYSIDRDEKLFF TGTGCCAGCAGTTACTCGATCGACAGGGATGAAAAACTGTTTTTT
TRBJ2-7 TRBV20-1 - many CSASGGLGAYEQYF TGCAGTGCTAGCGGGGGCCTTGGGGCCTACGAGCAGTACTTC
TRBJ1-4 TRBV10-3 TRBD1 - CAISSGQNNEKLFF TGTGCCATCAGTTCGGGACAGAATAATGAAAAACTGTTTTTT
TRBJ2-7 TRBV12-3/TRBV12-4 - - CASSLEADLIYEQYF TGTGCCAGCAGTTTAGAGGCAGATTTAATCTACGAGCAGTACTTC
TRBJ2-7 TRBV6-1 TRBD1 many CASSEWVGGQGSYEQYF TGTGCCAGCAGCGAGTGGGTGGGTGGACAGGGGTCCTACGAGCAGTACTTC
TRBJ1-1 TRBV5-1 - many CASSRAGQNTEAFF TGCGCCAGCAGCAGGGCGGGACAGAACACTGAAGCTTTCTTT
TRBJ1-1 TRBV20-1 - many CSAPDPRGTEAFF TGCAGTGCTCCTGACCCCAGGGGCACTGAAGCTTTCTTT
TRBJ2-3 TRBV27 - - CASSSRPGGAITDTQYF TGTGCCAGCAGCTCGCGACCCGGCGGGGCCATCACAGATACGCAGTATTTT
TRBJ1-1 TRBV5-1 - many CASSLGVGLGLTEAFF TGCGCCAGCAGCTTGGGAGTCGGGCTGGGCCTGACTGAAGCTTTCTTT
TRBJ2-7 TRBV18 - - CASSPLLTAESYEQYF TGTGCCAGCTCACCACTACTTACGGCCGAATCCTACGAGCAGTACTTC
TRBJ2-2 TRBV6-1 - - CASPLGSGNTGELFF TGTGCCAGCCCCCTCGGCAGCGGTAACACCGGGGAGCTGTTTTTT
TRBJ2-7 TRBV18 - many CASSPETSSEQYF TGTGCCAGCTCACCAGAAACGAGTTCAGAGCAGTACTTC
TRBJ1-6 TRBV5-1 - many CASSVGLDGSSYNSPLHF TGCGCCAGCAGCGTGGGACTGGACGGTAGCTCCTATAATTCACCCCTCCACTTT